The rows below give T cell receptor beta chains drawn from one sample of a study of T cell clones after liver transplantation. Produced via immunoSEQ multiplex PCR; TCRdb's table is partial and in-frame only. The table lists about 45,000 clones, more than 70% of them singletons. The material was CD4+ T cells from blood, obtained 24 months after liver transplant. The receptors shown here come from a human patient who received a liver transplant. The T cells may come from the graft donor. CDR3s include the opening cysteine and the closing phenylalanine or tryptophan. The order of the fields is CDR3 length, D gene, clone size, V gene, J gene, CDR3 DNA, CDR3 protein. The D gene is left open where the match is weak. Size tells how often a clone was seen (once, few, many) or the class of an expanded clone, and some rows leave it out.

13	TRBD1	few	TRBV6-5	TRBJ1-4	TGTGCCAGCAGCTGGGACAGGGTTGAAAAACTGTTTTTT	CASSWDRVEKLFF
15	-	-	TRBV6-1	TRBJ2-3	TGTGCCAGCAGACCCGAGCGTTGGAGCACAGATACGCAGTATTTT	CASRPERWSTDTQYF
16	-	-	TRBV7-8	TRBJ1-4	TGTGCCAGCAGCTTAACCCCCACCGGATCTAATGAAAAACTGTTTTTT	CASSLTPTGSNEKLFF
14	-	-	TRBV2	TRBJ1-2	TGTGCCAGCAGTACCCGCCAGGGTCGGTCGGGCTACACCTTC	CASSTRQGRSGYTF
17	TRBD2	-	TRBV4-1	TRBJ2-3	TGCGCCAGCAGCCAAACTGACGGGACTAGCGGGCGGGATACGCAGTATTTT	CASSQTDGTSGRDTQYF
13	-	-	TRBV4-2	TRBJ1-5	TGTGCCAGCAGCCAAGATAGCAATCAGCCCCAGCATTTT	CASSQDSNQPQHF
15	TRBD1	few	TRBV10-2	TRBJ2-7	TGCGCCAGCAGTGGCCGGGACAGGGTCTCCTACGAGCAGTACTTC	CASSGRDRVSYEQYF
14	-	-	TRBV7-6	TRBJ2-3	TGTGCCAGCAGCTATGAGGGTCCCACAGATACGCAGTATTTT	CASSYEGPTDTQYF
16	-	-	TRBV19	TRBJ2-2	TGTGCCAGTAGTATAACGGGATCCTTAAACACCGGGGAGCTGTTTTTT	CASSITGSLNTGELFF
14	-	-	TRBV7-3	TRBJ2-2	TGTGCCAGCAGTCAAGTGACCTTGACCGGGGAGCTGTTTTTT	CASSQVTLTGELFF
14	TRBD1	-	TRBV19	TRBJ1-6	TGTGCCAGTAATGGGGACAGGGGAAATTCACCCCTCCACTTT	CASNGDRGNSPLHF
14	-	-	TRBV5-6	TRBJ1-4	TGTGCCAGCAGCTTGGGCTTTATGGGTGAAAAACTGTTTTTT	CASSLGFMGEKLFF
14	-	-	TRBV2	TRBJ2-7	TGTGCCAGCAGCGGACCGAAGAGCTCCTACGAGCAGTACTTC	CASSGPKSSYEQYF
13	-	-	TRBV7-7	TRBJ2-2	TGTGCCAGCAGCTTATCTAGGGCCGGGGAGCTGTTTTTT	CASSLSRAGELFF
15	-	-	TRBV7-9	TRBJ1-3	TGTGCCAGCAGCTTAAGTGGCTTATCTGGAAACACCATATATTTT	CASSLSGLSGNTIYF
11	TRBD1	-	TRBV6-1	TRBJ2-7	TGTGCCGGACAGGGGCCCTACGAGCAGTACTTC	CAGQGPYEQYF
15	TRBD1	-	TRBV6-6	TRBJ1-5	TGTGCCAGCAGCCCACAGGGGGCCGGCAATCAGCCCCAGCATTTT	CASSPQGAGNQPQHF
19	TRBD1	-	TRBV7-9	TRBJ1-3	TGTGCCAGCAGCTTGTGGGCGACAGGGGGTGCTCGGTCTGGAAACACCATATATTTT	CASSLWATGGARSGNTIYF
15	TRBD2	-	TRBV4-2	TRBJ2-1	TGTGCCAGCAGTGAGGGACTAGCGGGGTACAATGAGCAGTTCTTC	CASSEGLAGYNEQFF
13	-	-	TRBV11-2	TRBJ2-7	TGTGCCAGCAGCTTGGACGGAACCTACGAGCAGTACTTC	CASSLDGTYEQYF
15	-	-	TRBV5-4	TRBJ2-3	TGTGCCAGCAGCTTGGCGGGGGTCTCCACAGATACGCAGTATTTT	CASSLAGVSTDTQYF
13	-	-	TRBV6-1	TRBJ2-6	TGTGCCAGCAATCCACTTGGGGCCAACGTCCTGACTTTC	CASNPLGANVLTF
15	-	-	TRBV19	TRBJ1-1	TGTGCCAGTAGTAAGCACCAAGGGAAGGGGACTGAAGCTTTCTTT	CASSKHQGKGTEAFF
13	-	-	TRBV11-1	TRBJ2-7	TGTGCCAGCAGCCCCCAGGGCTTCTACGAGCAGTACTTC	CASSPQGFYEQYF
15	TRBD2	-	TRBV2	TRBJ2-1	TGTGCCAGCAGTGCCCTAGCGGGCTCCTACAATGAGCAGTTCTTC	CASSALAGSYNEQFF
13	-	-	TRBV28	TRBJ2-2	TGTGCCAGCAGCCCCCTACCCACCGGGGAGCTGTTTTTT	CASSPLPTGELFF
14	-	-	TRBV18	TRBJ2-1	TGTGCCAGCTCACCCACCAACACTGGAAATGAGCAGTTCTTC	CASSPTNTGNEQFF
15	TRBD1	-	TRBV30	TRBJ2-7	TGTGCCTGGAGCGTTGGGACAGGGCTTCCCTACGAGCAGTACTTC	CAWSVGTGLPYEQYF
15	-	-	TRBV5-1	TRBJ1-2	TGCGCCAGCAGCTTGTGGGTCGGTTCTAACTATGGCTACACCTTC	CASSLWVGSNYGYTF
16	-	-	TRBV5-6	TRBJ1-1	TGTGCCAGCAGCTCACTGGGGACCAGTCGGGACACTGAAGCTTTCTTT	CASSSLGTSRDTEAFF